The source of this T cell receptor (beta chain) is a study of glioma-infiltrating T cells after dendritic cell vaccination. Time point specified: after dendritic cell vaccination, including at tumor progression/relapse. The repertoire was sequenced with immunoSEQ multiplex PCR; TCRdb's copy has only in-frame clones and lacks some. Among roughly 85,000 clones listed, about 85% were seen once. The sequence derives from a human donor with glioblastoma. Source: blood, taken after dendritic cell vaccination.

The CDR3 loop is CASSPLPPSTDTQYF. DNA of the CDR3: TGCGCCAGCAGCCCCCTCCCCCCGAGCACAGATACGCAGTATTTT. The genes are TRBV4-1 and TRBJ2-3; no reliable D call. Germline lookup yields CDR1 MGHRA and CDR2 YSYEKL. V gave up 4 bases and J gave up 0 bases, with 11 bases separating them. The CDR3 length is 15 residues.